The 20 T cell receptor beta chains presented below share a single source sample, sequenced in a study of early T cells in non-severe SARS-CoV-2 infection. Each CDR3 protein is one row after TCRdb ran MiXCR on the 5' RACE reads. The sample holds 100,000 to 130,000 distinct CDR3 sequences, 9% to 14% seen once. The sequenced sample was whole blood. The receptors shown here come from an adult who was a healthcare worker with PCR-confirmed SARS-CoV-2 infection or an uninfected control (not recorded which).

This clonotype was seen a handful of times. The chain combines TRBV12-3 or TRBV12-4 with TRBJ2-7; 8 bases fit TRBD1. The CDR3 totals 15 residues. V shed 6 bases, J shed 1 base, and the junction held 8 bases outside the gene matches. In nucleotides, the CDR3 is TGTGCCAGCAGCATCACAGGGGGTAGGTCCTACGAGCAGTACTTC. It encodes CASSITGGRSYEQYF.

This clonotype occurred a few times. The chain couples TRBV20-1 to TRBJ2-1, with 9 nucleotides matching TRBD2. The V segment lost 6 bases and the J segment 6 bases; nucleotides outside the gene matches: 12. The CDR3 totals 15 residues. Germline loops: CDR1 DFQATT, CDR2 SNEGSKA (reference sequence). CDR3 nucleotides: TGCAGTGCAACTCTTCGCGGGAGGGTCGGCAATGAGCAGTTCTTC. Translated: CSATLRGRVGNEQFF.

The rearrangement uses TRBV18 and TRBJ1-6; D gene ambiguous. There are 16 residues in the CDR3. CDR1 KGHSH and CDR2 LQKENI come from the germline V gene. V was cut by 2 bases and J by 7 bases, with 15 bases left in between. CDR3: CASSPVPGLQNSPLHF. As DNA, the CDR3 is TGTGCCAGCTCACCAGTTCCCGGGCTCCAAAATTCACCCCTCCACTTT. Drawing the rest from reference TRBV18 and TRBJ1-6, the complete variable domain is NAGVMQNPRHLVRRRGQEARLRCSPMKGHSHVYWYRQLPEEGLKFMVYLQKENIIDESGMPKERFSAEFPKEGPSILRIQQVVRGDSAAYFCASSPVPGLQNSPLHFGNGTRLTVT.

V and J are TRBV10-3 and TRBJ2-7, with 13 bases that match TRBD2. The CDR3 length is 17 residues. V was clipped by 3 bases and J by 3 bases; unmatched bases: 8. The V gene's germline CDR1 is ENHRY and CDR2 SYGVKD. The CDR3 sequence is CAISDSPTSGGIYEQYF. The CDR3 DNA reads as TGTGCCATCAGTGATTCCCCGACTAGCGGGGGGATCTACGAGCAGTACTTC.

This clonotype showed up many times. J is TRBJ1-1 and V is TRBV29-1; D may be TRBD1 (5 bases). CDR1 and CDR2 from the germline V gene are SQVTM and ANQGSEA. The CDR3 has 12 residues. The V and J ends lost 6 bases and 2 bases respectively, with 10 bases between them. CDR3 protein: CSVIRVNTEAFF. CDR3 DNA sequence: TGCAGCGTCATCAGGGTAAACACTGAAGCTTTCTTT.

This clonotype was recorded a few times. CDR3 nucleotides: TGTGCCAGCAGCCAACTAGCGGGAGGCGAGACCCAGTACTTC. Its translation is CASSQLAGGETQYF. The chain recombines TRBV7-9 with TRBJ2-5, with 12 bases fitting TRBD2. The CDR3 has 14 amino acids. Germline trimming cut 5 bases from V and 5 bases from J; bases unmatched to any gene: 3. CDR1 and CDR2 from the germline V gene are SEHNR and FQNEAQ (reference sequence).

This chain links TRBV6-2 or TRBV6-3 with TRBJ2-7; the D call may be TRBD1 or TRBD2 (5 bases each). There are 16 residues in the CDR3. V lost 0 bases and J 2 bases, leaving 14 bases between the germline ends. Germline CDR1 MNHEY, CDR2 SVGEGT. DNA of the CDR3: TGTGCCAGCAGTTACTCGCTGGCCGAGGGGCCCTACGAGCAGTACTTC. This codes for CASSYSLAEGPYEQYF.

This clonotype was counted a single time. This chain joins TRBV5-4 and TRBJ1-2; D call uncertain. This CDR3 spans 15 amino acids. With 4 bases removed from V and 5 bases from J, the gap between germline ends came to 18 bases. The germline V gene has CDR1 SGHNT and CDR2 YYREEE (reference sequence). CDR3 coding DNA: TGTGCCAGCAGCGACCACCTTAGGACCCTGTATGGCTACACCTTC. Translation gives CASSDHLRTLYGYTF.

V gene TRBV29-1 combines with J gene TRBJ2-1; D is unclear. V was pared by 4 bases and J by 0 bases, with 10 bases between. CDR3 length equals 14 residues. CDR1 is SQVTM and CDR2 is ANQGSEA in the germline V gene. The CDR3 region has the DNA TGCAGCGTTGGGGCTAGTAACTCCTACAATGAGCAGTTCTTC. Protein: CSVGASNSYNEQFF.

This clonotype showed up many times. The chain has TRBV6-1 and TRBJ2-1; TRBD1 might be the D (5 bases). Between the trimmed V and J ends, which lost 4 bases and 0 bases, there was a span of 10 bases. The germline gives CDR1 MNHNS, CDR2 SASEGT. This CDR3 region has 15 residues. DNA of the CDR3: TGTGCCAGCAGTGCAGGGCCCGGCTCCTACAATGAGCAGTTCTTC. Amino acid sequence: CASSAGPGSYNEQFF.

V is TRBV14 and J is TRBJ1-2; 8 nucleotides agree with TRBD1. The CDR3 loop spans 17 amino acids. With 1 base clipped from V and 2 bases from J, the junction kept 9 bases outside the gene matches. Germline values: CDR1 SGHDN, CDR2 FVKESK. CDR3 in amino acids: CASSQGSRTGRNYGYTF. CDR3 nucleotide sequence: TGTGCCAGCAGCCAAGGAAGTAGGACAGGGAGAAACTATGGCTACACCTTC.

This clonotype was picked up a small number of times. The gene calls are TRBV11-2 and TRBJ2-1; 9 bases line up with TRBD2. The CDR3 totals 16 residues. Germline CDR1 reads SGHAT; CDR2 reads FQNNGV. V shed 0 bases, J shed 2 bases, and the junction held 2 bases outside the gene matches. CDR3 nucleotide sequence: TGTGCCAGCAGCTTAGAAGGCGGGGGGGCCTACAATGAGCAGTTCTTC. Amino acid sequence: CASSLEGGGAYNEQFF.

The table lists this clonotype with a few counts. Since no conserved phenylalanine or tryptophan closes the CDR3, a read error is the likely cause. The chain is built from TRBV12-3 or TRBV12-4 and TRBJ2-7; 9 bases align to TRBD2. The CDR3 runs 13 residues. V dropped 8 bases and J dropped 2; count of bases not matched to a gene: 4. CDR3 loop: CASFSSGTYEQYL. CDR3 sequence (DNA): TGTGCCAGCTTCTCTAGCGGGACCTACGAGCAGTACCTC.

This clonotype was counted many times. The chain carries TRBV7-8 and TRBJ2-5; a weak D match, TRBD2 (6 bases). The CDR3 runs 15 residues. Germline CDR1 SGHVS, CDR2 FQNEAQ. V was trimmed by 6 bases and J by 2 bases, leaving 16 bases between them. The CDR3 here is CASRDFGTPQETQYF. CDR3 sequence (DNA): TGTGCCAGCAGGGATTTCGGGACTCCTCAAGAGACCCAGTACTTC. Complete variable domain (other parts from reference TRBV7-8 and TRBJ2-5): GAGVSQSPRYKVAKRGQDVALRCDPISGHVSLFWYQQALGQGPEFLTYFQNEAQLDKSGLPSDRFFAERPEGSVSTLKIQRTQQEDSAVYLCASRDFGTPQETQYFGPGTRLLVL.

The table lists this clonotype with many counts. The V and J genes are TRBV6-6 and TRBJ2-2; possibly TRBD1 for D (5 bases). The CDR3 covers 14 residues. CDR1 MNHNY and CDR2 SVGAGI come from the germline V gene (reference sequence). V lost 6 bases and J 1 base, leaving 9 bases between the germline ends. The CDR3 here is CASSSGQNTGELFF. The CDR3 nucleotides read TGTGCCAGCAGCTCCGGACAGAACACCGGGGAGCTGTTTTTT.

This clonotype has at least ten counts. Without the conserved terminal phenylalanine or tryptophan, this CDR3 likely stems from a read error. No DNA is shown, since the ends of the CDR3 on it are uncertain; the CDR3 is the one TCRdb lists. This chain joins TRBV29-1 and TRBJ1-4. The CDR3 spans 11 residues, counting both ends. CDR1 and CDR2 (germline): SQVTM, ANQGSEA. Here the CDR3 reads CSVEAPWAVVL.

J is TRBJ1-5 and V is TRBV10-2, with D tentatively TRBD1 (5 bases). In germline, CDR1 is WSHSY, CDR2 SAAADI. The CDR3 covers 15 residues. V lost 0 bases and J lost 1, with 7 bases in between. Here the CDR3 DNA reads TGCGCCAGCAGTGAGTCCGGGGGGAGCAATCAGCCCCAGCATTTT. Protein product: CASSESGGSNQPQHF.

In its sample, this clonotype was seen many times. The chain recombines TRBV5-1 with TRBJ1-6, with 9 bases matching TRBD1. CDR1 and CDR2 from the germline V gene are SGHRS and YFSETQ. V dropped 2 bases and J dropped 9; count of bases not matched to a gene: 15. This CDR3 is 18 amino acids long. The CDR3 DNA reads as TGCGCCAGCAGCTTCAAACCTGACAGGGGGTTAATTGGTTCACCCCTCCACTTT. This encodes CASSFKPDRGLIGSPLHF. Combining the CDR3 with reference TRBV5-1 and TRBJ1-6 gives the whole variable domain KAGVTQTPRYLIKTRGQQVTLSCSPISGHRSVSWYQQTPGQGLQFLFEYFSETQRNKGNFPGRFSGRQFSNSRSEMNVSTLELGDSALYLCASSFKPDRGLIGSPLHFGNGTRLTVT.

A few counts support this clonotype. V and J are TRBV30 and TRBJ1-1; D gene unclear. Between the trimmed V and J ends, which lost 4 bases and 2 bases, there was a span of 8 bases. This CDR3 has 12 residues. Per germline, CDR1 GTSNPN and CDR2 SVGIG (reference sequence). For the CDR3, the DNA is TGTGCCTGGATCCCGATAAACACTGAAGCTTTCTTT. Protein product: CAWIPINTEAFF.

This clonotype was detected a few times. The rearrangement links TRBV20-1 to TRBJ2-3, with 10 bases lining up with TRBD2. This CDR3 is 15 amino acids long. Germline V gene lookup returns CDR1 DFQATT and CDR2 SNEGSKA (reference sequence). The J segment lost 2 bases and the V segment lost 2 bases, leaving 4 bases of the junction unmatched. CDR3 DNA sequence: TGCAGTGCTAGACGGCTAGCGGGGGTCACAGATACGCAGTATTTT. As protein: CSARRLAGVTDTQYF.